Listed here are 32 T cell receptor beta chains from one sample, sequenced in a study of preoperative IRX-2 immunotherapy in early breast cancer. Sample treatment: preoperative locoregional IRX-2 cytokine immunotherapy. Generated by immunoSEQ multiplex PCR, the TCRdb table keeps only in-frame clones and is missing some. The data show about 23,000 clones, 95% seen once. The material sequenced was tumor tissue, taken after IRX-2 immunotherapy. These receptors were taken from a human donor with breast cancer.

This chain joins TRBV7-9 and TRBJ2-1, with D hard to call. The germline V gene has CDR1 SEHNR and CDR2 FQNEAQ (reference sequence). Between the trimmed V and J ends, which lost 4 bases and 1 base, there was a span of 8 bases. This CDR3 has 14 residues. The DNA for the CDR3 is TGTGCCAGCAGCTCTTCAGATTCCTACAATGAGCAGTTCTTC. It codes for CASSSSDSYNEQFF.

In nucleotides, the CDR3 is TGTGCCAGCAGCAAGCAGGTTTCAGGGGCCAACGTCCTGACTTTC. Translating gives CASSKQVSGANVLTF. J is TRBJ2-6 and V is TRBV21-1; whether TRBD1, the table's D call, matches the DNA was not checked. TRBV21-1 is a pseudogene locus. CDR3 size: 15 residues.

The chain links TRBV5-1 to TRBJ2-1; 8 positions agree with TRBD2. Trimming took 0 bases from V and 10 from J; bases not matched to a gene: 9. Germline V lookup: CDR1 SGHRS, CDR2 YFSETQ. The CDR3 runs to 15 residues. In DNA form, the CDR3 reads TGCGCCAGCAGCTTGGAGGGGCGGGGGGCACGAGAGCAGTTCTTC. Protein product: CASSLEGRGAREQFF.

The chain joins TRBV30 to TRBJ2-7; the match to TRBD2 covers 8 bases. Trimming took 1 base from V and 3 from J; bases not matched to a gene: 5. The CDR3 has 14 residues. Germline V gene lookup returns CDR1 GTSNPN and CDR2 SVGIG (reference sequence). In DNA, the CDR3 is TGTGCCTGGAGTGCAGGACTAGCCGGCTACGAGCAGTACTTC. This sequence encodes CAWSAGLAGYEQYF.

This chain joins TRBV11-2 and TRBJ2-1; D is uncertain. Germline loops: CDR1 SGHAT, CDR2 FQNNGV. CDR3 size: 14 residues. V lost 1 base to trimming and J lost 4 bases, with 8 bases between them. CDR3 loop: CASSLVPVYNEQFF. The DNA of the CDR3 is TGTGCCAGCAGCTTAGTTCCTGTTTACAATGAGCAGTTCTTC. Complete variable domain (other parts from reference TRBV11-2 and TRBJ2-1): EAGVAQSPRYKIIEKRQSVAFWCNPISGHATLYWYQQILGQGPKLLIQFQNNGVVDDSQLPKDRFSAERLKGVDSTLKIQPAKLEDSAVYLCASSLVPVYNEQFFGPGTRLTVL.

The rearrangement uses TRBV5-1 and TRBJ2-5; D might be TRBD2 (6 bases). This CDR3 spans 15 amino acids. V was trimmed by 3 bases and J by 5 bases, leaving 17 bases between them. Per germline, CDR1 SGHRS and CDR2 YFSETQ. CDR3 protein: CASSYLSEGRETQYF. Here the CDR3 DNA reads TGCGCCAGCAGCTACCTATCGGAGGGAAGGGAGACCCAGTACTTC.

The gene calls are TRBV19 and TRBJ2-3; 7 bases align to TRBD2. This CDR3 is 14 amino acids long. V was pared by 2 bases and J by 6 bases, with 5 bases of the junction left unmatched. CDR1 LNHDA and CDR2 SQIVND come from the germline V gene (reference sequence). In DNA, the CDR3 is TGTGCCAGTAGTATACCGACTAGCCAGGATACGCAGTATTTT. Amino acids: CASSIPTSQDTQYF.

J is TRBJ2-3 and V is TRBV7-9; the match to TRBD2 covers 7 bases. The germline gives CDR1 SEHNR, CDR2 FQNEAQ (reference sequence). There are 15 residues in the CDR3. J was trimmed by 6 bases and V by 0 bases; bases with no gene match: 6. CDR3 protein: CASSLASGLRDTQYF. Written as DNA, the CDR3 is TGTGCCAGCAGCTTAGCTAGCGGGTTACGGGATACGCAGTATTTT.

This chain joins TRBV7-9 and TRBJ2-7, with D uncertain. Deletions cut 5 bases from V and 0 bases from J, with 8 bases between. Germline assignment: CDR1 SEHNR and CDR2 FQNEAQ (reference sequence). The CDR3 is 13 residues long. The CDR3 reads CASSHDTSYEQYF. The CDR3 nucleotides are TGTGCCAGCAGCCATGACACCTCCTACGAGCAGTACTTC.

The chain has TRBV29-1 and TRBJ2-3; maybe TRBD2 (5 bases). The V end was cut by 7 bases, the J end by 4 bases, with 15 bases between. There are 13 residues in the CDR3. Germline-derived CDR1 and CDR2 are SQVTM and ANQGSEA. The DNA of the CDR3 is TGCAGCGCTGAGGGCGTACCGGCAGATACGCAGTATTTT. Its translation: CSAEGVPADTQYF.

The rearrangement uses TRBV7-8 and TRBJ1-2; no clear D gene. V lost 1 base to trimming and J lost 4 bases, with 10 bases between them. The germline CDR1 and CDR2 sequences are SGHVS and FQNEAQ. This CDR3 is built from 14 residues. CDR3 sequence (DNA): TGTGCCAGCAGCTTAGTAGGCAGTCGCTATGGCTACACCTTC. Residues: CASSLVGSRYGYTF.

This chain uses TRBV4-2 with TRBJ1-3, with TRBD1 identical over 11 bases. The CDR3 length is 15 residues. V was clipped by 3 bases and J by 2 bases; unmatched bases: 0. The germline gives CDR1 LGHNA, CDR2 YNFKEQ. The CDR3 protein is CASSQGQGAGNTIYF. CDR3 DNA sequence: TGTGCCAGCAGCCAGGGACAGGGGGCTGGAAACACCATATATTTT.

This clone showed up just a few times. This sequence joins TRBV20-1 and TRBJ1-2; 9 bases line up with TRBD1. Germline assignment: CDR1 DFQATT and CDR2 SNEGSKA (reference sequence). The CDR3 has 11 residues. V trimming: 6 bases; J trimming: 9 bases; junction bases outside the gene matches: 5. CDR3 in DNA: TGCAGTGCGGAGGGACAGGGCCGCTACACCTTC. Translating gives CSAEGQGRYTF.

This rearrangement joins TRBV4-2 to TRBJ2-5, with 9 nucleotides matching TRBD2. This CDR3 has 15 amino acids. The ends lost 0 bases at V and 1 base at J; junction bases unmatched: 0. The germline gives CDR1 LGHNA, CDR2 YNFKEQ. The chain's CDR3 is CASSQETSGQETQYF. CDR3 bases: TGTGCCAGCAGCCAAGAGACTAGCGGCCAAGAGACCCAGTACTTC.

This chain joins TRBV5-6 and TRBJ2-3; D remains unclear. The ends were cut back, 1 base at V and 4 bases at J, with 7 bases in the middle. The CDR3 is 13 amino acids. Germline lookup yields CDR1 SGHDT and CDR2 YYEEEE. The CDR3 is CASSLNGPDTQYF. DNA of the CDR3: TGTGCCAGCAGCTTGAACGGACCAGATACGCAGTATTTT.

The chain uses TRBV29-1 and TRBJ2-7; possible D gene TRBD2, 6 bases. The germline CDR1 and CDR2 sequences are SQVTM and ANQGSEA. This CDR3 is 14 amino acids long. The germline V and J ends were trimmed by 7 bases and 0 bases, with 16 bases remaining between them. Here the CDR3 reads CSAVAGDFSYEQYF. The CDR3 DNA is TGCAGCGCCGTGGCCGGGGACTTCTCCTACGAGCAGTACTTC.

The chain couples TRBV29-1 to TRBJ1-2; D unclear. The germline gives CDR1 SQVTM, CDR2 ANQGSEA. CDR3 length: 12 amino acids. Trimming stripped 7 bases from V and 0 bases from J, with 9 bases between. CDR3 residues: CSASSSNYGYTF. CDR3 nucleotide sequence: TGCAGCGCGAGCTCCTCTAACTATGGCTACACCTTC. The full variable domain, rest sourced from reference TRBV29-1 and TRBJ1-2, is SAVISQKPSRDICQRGTSLTIQCQVDSQVTMMFWYRQQPGQSLTLIATANQGSEATYESGFVIDKFPISRPNLTFSTLTVSNMSPEDSSIYLCSASSSNYGYTFGSGTRLTVV.

CDR3 DNA: TGTGCCAGCAGCGAGACCGTACTTAGCACAGATACGCAGTATTTT. This encodes CASSETVLSTDTQYF. J is TRBJ2-3 and V is TRBV9; D is uncertain. CDR1 and CDR2 from the germline V gene are SGDLS and YYNGEE. Trimming cost V 3 bases and J 0 bases, with 11 bases left between them. The CDR3 spans 15 residues.

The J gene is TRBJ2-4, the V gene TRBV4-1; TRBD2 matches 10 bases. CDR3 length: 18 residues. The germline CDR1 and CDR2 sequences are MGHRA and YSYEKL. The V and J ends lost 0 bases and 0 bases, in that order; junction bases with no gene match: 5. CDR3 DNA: TGCGCCAGCAGCCAAGATCTAGCGGGGGTGGGAGCCAAAAACATTCAGTACTTC. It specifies CASSQDLAGVGAKNIQYF.

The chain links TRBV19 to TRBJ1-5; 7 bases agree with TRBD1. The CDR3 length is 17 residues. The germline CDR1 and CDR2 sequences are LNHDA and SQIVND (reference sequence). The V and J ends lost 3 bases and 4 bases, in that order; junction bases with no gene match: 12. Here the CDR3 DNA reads TGTGCCAGTAGTATCCCACGTCACAGGGGAATGAATCAGCCCCAGCATTTT. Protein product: CASSIPRHRGMNQPQHF. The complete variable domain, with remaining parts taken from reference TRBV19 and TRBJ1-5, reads DGGITQSPKYLFRKEGQNVTLSCEQNLNHDAMYWYRQDPGQGLRLIYYSQIVNDFQKGDIAEGYSVSREKKESFPLTVTSAQKNPTAFYLCASSIPRHRGMNQPQHFGDGTRLSIL.

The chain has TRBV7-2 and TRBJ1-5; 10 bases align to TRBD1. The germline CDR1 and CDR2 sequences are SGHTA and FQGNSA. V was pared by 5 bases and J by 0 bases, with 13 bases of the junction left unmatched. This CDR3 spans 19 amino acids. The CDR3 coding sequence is TGTGCCAGCAGCCCCCGGGACAGGGGTTGGAAGTATAGCAATCAGCCCCAGCATTTT. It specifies CASSPRDRGWKYSNQPQHF.

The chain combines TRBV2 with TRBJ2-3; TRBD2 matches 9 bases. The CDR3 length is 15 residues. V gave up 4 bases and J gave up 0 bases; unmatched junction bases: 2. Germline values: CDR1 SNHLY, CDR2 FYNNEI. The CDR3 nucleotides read TGTGCCAGCAGTGCTAGCGGGGTTAGCACAGATACGCAGTATTTT. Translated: CASSASGVSTDTQYF.

As DNA, the CDR3 is TGTGCCAGCAGTTCCAGTAGCAGGGGGCGCTATGGCTACACCTTC. Residues: CASSSSSRGRYGYTF. J is TRBJ1-2 and V is TRBV28, with 8 bases lining up with TRBD1. The CDR3 loop spans 15 amino acids. V was pared by 4 bases and J by 4 bases, with 8 bases of the junction left unmatched. Germline CDR1 MDHEN, CDR2 SYDVKM.

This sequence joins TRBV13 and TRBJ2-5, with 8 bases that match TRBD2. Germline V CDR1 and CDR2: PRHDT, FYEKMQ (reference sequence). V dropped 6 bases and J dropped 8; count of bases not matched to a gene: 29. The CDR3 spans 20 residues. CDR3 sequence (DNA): TGTGCCAGCAGTTCTGCAGCGGGGGCAAACGGTGGGGGACCCATCCCAACCCAGTACTTC. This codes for CASSSAAGANGGGPIPTQYF.

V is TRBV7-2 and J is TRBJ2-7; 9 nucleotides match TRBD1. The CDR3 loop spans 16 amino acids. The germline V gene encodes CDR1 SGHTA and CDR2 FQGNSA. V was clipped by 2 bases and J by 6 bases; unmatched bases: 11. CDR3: CASSLKAPGTGTEQYF. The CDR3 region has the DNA TGTGCCAGCAGCTTAAAGGCCCCCGGGACAGGGACCGAGCAGTACTTC.

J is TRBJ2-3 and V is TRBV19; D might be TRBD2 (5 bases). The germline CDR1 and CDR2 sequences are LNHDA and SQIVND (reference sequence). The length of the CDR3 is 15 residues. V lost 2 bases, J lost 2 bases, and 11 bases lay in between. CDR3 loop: CASSITDFSTDTQYF. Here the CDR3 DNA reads TGTGCCAGTAGTATAACGGACTTTTCCACAGATACGCAGTATTTT. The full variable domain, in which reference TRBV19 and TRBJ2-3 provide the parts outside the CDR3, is DGGITQSPKYLFRKEGQNVTLSCEQNLNHDAMYWYRQDPGQGLRLIYYSQIVNDFQKGDIAEGYSVSREKKESFPLTVTSAQKNPTAFYLCASSITDFSTDTQYFGPGTRLTVL.

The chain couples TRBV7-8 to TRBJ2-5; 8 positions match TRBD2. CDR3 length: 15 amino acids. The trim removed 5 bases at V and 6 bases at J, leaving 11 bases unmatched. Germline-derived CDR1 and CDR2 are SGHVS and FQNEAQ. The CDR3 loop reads CASSLPRTSRQTQYF. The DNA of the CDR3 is TGTGCCAGCAGCCTTCCCCGGACTAGCAGGCAGACCCAGTACTTC. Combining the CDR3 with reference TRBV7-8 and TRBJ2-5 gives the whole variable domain GAGVSQSPRYKVAKRGQDVALRCDPISGHVSLFWYQQALGQGPEFLTYFQNEAQLDKSGLPSDRFFAERPEGSVSTLKIQRTQQEDSAVYLCASSLPRTSRQTQYFGPGTRLLVL.

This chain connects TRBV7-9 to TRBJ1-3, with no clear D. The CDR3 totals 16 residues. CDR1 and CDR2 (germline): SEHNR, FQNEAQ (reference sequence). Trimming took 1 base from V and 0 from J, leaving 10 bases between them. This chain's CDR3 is CASSLGVYSSGNTIYF. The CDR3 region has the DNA TGTGCCAGCAGCTTAGGAGTTTATAGCTCTGGAAACACCATATATTTT.

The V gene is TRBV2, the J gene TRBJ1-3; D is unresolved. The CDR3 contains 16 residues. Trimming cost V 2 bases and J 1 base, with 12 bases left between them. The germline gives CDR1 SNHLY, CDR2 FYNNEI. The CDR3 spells CASSEPDALSGNTIYF. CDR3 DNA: TGTGCCAGCAGTGAACCAGATGCCTTATCTGGAAACACCATATATTTT. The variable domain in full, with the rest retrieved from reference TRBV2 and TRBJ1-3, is EPEVTQTPSHQVTQMGQEVILRCVPISNHLYFYWYRQILGQKVEFLVSFYNNEISEKSEIFDDQFSVERPDGSNFTLKIRSTKLEDSAMYFCASSEPDALSGNTIYFGEGSWLTVV.

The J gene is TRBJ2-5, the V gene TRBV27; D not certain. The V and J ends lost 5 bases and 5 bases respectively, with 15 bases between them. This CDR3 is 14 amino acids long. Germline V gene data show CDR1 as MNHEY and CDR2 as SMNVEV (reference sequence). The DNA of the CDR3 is TGTGCCAGCAGTCCCTTGGGAAGTGGGGAGACCCAGTACTTC. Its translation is CASSPLGSGETQYF.

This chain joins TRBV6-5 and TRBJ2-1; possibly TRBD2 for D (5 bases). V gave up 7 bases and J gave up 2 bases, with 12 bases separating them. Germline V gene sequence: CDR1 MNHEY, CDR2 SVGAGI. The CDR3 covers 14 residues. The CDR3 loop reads CASTGSEPYNEQFF. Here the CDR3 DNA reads TGTGCCAGCACCGGTAGCGAGCCCTACAATGAGCAGTTCTTC.

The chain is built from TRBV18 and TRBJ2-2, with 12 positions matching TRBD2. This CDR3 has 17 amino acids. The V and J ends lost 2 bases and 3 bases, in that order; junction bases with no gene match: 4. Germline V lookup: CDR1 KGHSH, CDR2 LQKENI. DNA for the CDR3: TGTGCCAGCTCACCAATGCTAGCGGGAGGGGACACCGGGGAGCTGTTTTTT. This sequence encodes CASSPMLAGGDTGELFF.